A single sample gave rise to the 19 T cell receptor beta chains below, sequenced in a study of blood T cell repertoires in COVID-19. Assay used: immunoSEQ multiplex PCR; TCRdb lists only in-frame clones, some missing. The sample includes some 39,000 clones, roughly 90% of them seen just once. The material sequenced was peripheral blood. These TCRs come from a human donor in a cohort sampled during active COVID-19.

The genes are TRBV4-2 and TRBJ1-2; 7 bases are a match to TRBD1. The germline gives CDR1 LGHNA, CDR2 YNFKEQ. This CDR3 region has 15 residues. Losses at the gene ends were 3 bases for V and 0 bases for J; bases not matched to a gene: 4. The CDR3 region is CASSQRDRANYGYTF. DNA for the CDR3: TGTGCCAGCAGCCAGAGGGACAGAGCTAACTATGGCTACACCTTC.

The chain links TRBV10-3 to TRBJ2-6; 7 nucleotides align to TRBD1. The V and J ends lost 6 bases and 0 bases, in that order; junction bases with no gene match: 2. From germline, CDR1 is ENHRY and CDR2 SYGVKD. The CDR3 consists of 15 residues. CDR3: CAISTGVSGANVLTF. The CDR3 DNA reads TGTGCCATCAGCACAGGGGTCTCTGGGGCCAACGTCCTGACTTTC.

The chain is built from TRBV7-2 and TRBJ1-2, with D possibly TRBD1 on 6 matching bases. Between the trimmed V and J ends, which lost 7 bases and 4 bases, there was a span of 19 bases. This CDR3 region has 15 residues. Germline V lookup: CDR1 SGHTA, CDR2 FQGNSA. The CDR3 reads CASTTTGSGIYGYTF. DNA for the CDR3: TGTGCCAGCACTACGACAGGTTCTGGCATCTATGGCTACACCTTC.

The CDR3, as DNA: TGTGCCAGCTCACCACGTCAGGTTCAAGAGACCCAGTACTTC. Translating gives CASSPRQVQETQYF. The rearrangement links TRBV18 to TRBJ2-5, with unresolved D. The V gene's germline CDR1 is KGHSH and CDR2 LQKENI. The CDR3 spans 14 residues. The germline V and J ends were trimmed by 1 base and 2 bases, with 8 bases remaining between them. Drawing the rest from reference TRBV18 and TRBJ2-5, the complete variable domain is NAGVMQNPRHLVRRRGQEARLRCSPMKGHSHVYWYRQLPEEGLKFMVYLQKENIIDESGMPKERFSAEFPKEGPSILRIQQVVRGDSAAYFCASSPRQVQETQYFGPGTRLLVL.

CDR3 amino acids: CASSSSASGEQYF. The CDR3 coding sequence is TGTGCCAGCAGTTCTAGTGCTAGCGGAGAGCAGTACTTC. The chain employs TRBV27 and TRBJ2-7, with 7 nucleotides matching TRBD2. There are 13 residues in the CDR3. Trimming took 4 bases from V and 7 from J; bases not matched to a gene: 7. From germline, CDR1 is MNHEY and CDR2 SMNVEV (reference sequence).

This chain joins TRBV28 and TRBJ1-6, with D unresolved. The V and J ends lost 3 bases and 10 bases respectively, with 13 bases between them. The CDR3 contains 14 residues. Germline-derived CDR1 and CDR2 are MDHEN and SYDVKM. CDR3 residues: CASSFVRVLSPLHF. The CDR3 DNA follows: TGTGCCAGCAGTTTTGTCCGTGTGTTGTCACCCCTCCACTTT.

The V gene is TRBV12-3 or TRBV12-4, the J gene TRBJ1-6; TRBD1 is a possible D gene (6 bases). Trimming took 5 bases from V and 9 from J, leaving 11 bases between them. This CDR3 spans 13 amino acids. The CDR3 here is CASSPSGVSPLHF. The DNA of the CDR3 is TGTGCCAGCAGTCCCTCAGGGGTTTCACCCCTCCACTTT.

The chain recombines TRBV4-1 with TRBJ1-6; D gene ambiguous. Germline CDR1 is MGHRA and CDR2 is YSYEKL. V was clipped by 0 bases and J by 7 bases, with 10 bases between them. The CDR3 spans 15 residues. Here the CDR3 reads CASSQEYGFNSPLHF. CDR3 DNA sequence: TGCGCCAGCAGCCAAGAGTACGGGTTCAATTCACCCCTCCACTTT.

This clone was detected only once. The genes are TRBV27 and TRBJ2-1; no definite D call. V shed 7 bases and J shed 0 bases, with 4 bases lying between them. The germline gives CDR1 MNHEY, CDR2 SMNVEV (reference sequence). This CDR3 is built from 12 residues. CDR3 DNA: TGTGCCAGCATAGCCTCCTACAATGAGCAGTTCTTC. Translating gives CASIASYNEQFF.

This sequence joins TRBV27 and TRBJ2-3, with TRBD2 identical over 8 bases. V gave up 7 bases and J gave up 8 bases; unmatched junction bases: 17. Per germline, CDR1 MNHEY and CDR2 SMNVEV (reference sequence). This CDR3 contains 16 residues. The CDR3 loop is CASTTRDGSGARTQYF. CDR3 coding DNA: TGTGCCAGCACTACCAGGGATGGTAGCGGGGCGCGTACGCAGTATTTT.

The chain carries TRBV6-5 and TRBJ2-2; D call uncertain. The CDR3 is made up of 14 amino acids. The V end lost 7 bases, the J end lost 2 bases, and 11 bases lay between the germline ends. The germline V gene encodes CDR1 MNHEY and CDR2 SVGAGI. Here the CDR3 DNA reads TGTGCCAGCATCGGCCCACTAAACACCGGGGAGCTGTTTTTT. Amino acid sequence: CASIGPLNTGELFF.

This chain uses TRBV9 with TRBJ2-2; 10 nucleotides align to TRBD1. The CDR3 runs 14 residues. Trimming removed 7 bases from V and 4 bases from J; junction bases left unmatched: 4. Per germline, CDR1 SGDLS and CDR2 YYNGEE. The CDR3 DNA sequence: TGTGCCAGCGCCGGACAGGGGGGCACCGGGGAGCTGTTTTTT. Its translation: CASAGQGGTGELFF.

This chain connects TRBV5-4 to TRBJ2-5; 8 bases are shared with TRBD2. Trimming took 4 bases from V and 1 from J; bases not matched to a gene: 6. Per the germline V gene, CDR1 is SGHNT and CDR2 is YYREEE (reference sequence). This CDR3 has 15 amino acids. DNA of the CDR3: TGTGCCAGCAGCATAAGCGGGAGTCCCCAAGAGACCCAGTACTTC. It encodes CASSISGSPQETQYF.

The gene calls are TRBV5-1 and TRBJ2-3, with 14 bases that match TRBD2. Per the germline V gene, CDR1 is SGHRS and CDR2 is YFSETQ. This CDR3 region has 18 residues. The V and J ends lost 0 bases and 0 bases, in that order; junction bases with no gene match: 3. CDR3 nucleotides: TGCGCCAGCAGCTTGGCCGGGACTAGCGGGAGAAGCACAGATACGCAGTATTTT. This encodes CASSLAGTSGRSTDTQYF.

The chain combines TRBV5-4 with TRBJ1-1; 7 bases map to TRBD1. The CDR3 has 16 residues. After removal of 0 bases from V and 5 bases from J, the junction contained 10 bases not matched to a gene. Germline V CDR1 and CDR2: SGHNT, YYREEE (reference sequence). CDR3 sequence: CASSLGTGPSWTEAFF. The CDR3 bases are TGTGCCAGCAGCTTGGGGACAGGTCCCTCGTGGACTGAAGCTTTCTTT.

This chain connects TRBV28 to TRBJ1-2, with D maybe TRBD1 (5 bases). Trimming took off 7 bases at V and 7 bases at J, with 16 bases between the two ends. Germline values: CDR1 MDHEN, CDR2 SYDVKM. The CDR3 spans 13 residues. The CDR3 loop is CASKTGLSRGYTF. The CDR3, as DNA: TGTGCCAGCAAAACAGGTTTATCTCGTGGCTACACCTTC.

The CDR3 sequence: CASSLDLGGSVTDTQYF. CDR3 DNA: TGTGCCAGCAGCTTAGATCTCGGCGGGAGTGTCACAGATACGCAGTATTTT. This rearrangement joins TRBV11-2 to TRBJ2-3; 7 bases map to TRBD2. Germline loops: CDR1 SGHAT, CDR2 FQNNGV. The V segment lost 0 bases and the J segment 2 bases; nucleotides outside the gene matches: 8. CDR3 length: 17 amino acids. The whole variable domain, filled in from reference TRBV11-2 and TRBJ2-3, reads EAGVAQSPRYKIIEKRQSVAFWCNPISGHATLYWYQQILGQGPKLLIQFQNNGVVDDSQLPKDRFSAERLKGVDSTLKIQPAKLEDSAVYLCASSLDLGGSVTDTQYFGPGTRLTVL.

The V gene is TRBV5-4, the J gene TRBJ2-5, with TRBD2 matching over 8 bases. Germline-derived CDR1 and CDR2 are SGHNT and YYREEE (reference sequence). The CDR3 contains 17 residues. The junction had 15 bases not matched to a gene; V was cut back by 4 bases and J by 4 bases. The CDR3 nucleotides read TGTGCCAGCAGCCCCTTGGGGGGCGGGAGGTCCTCAGAGACCCAGTACTTC. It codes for CASSPLGGGRSSETQYF.

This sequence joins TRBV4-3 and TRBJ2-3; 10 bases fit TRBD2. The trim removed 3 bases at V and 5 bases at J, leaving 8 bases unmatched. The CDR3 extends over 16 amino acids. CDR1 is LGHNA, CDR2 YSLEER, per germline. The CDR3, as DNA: TGCGCCAGCAGCCAGTCCCCTAGCGGGAGAGGAGATACGCAGTATTTT. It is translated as CASSQSPSGRGDTQYF.